The rows below give T cell receptor beta chains drawn from one sample of a study of control samples from healthy donors and cancer patients. Sequenced by immunoSEQ multiplex PCR; TCRdb stores in-frame clones only, minus some. The table lists 230,000 or so clones, roughly 94% of them singletons. Sequenced input: blood. Source of these receptors: a man over 45 in good health. The conserved cysteine and the conserved F or W are not part of the CDR3 here. Clone sizes are given selectively: once, few, many, or a class where the clone is expanded.

>TRBV28|few
ASSLGRRGYT
>TRBV10-1|once
ASSGTADYEQY
>TRBV6-7|once
ASTGRLFNYGYT
>TRBV5-4|once
ASSLFSGVEVIQY
>TRBV7-2|NA
ASNPLGGSNTEAF
>TRBV5-1|NA
ASSWEGGDQPQH
>TRBV6-6|NA
ASSPGTDRYMGMTDTQY
>TRBV7-2|NA
ASSLGLAGPQY
>TRBV2|NA
ASSEAGYYGYT
>TRBV3-1/TRBV3-2|NA
ASSGRAYEQY
>TRBV27|NA
AGSLVTGSVNYGYT
>TRBV28|NA
ASSSGQLNQPQH
>TRBV2|NA
ASRLDPADGYT
>TRBV30|NA
ARGQGPLNIEAF
>TRBV18|NA
ASSPDGQPSRYT